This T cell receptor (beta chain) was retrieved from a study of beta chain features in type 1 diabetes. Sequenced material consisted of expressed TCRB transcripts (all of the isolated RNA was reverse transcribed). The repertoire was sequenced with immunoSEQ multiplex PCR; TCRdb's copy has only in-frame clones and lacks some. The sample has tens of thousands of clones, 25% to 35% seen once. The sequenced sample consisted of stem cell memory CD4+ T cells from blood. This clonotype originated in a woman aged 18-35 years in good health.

The CDR3 loop reads CASSEVVSYGYTF. Here the CDR3 DNA reads TGTGCCAGCAGTGAAGTGGTGAGCTATGGCTACACCTTC. The genes are TRBV2 and TRBJ1-2; D is unclear. V was trimmed by 1 base and J by 4 bases, leaving 7 bases between them. Germline CDR1 and CDR2: SNHLY and FYNNEI. CDR3 length: 13 residues.